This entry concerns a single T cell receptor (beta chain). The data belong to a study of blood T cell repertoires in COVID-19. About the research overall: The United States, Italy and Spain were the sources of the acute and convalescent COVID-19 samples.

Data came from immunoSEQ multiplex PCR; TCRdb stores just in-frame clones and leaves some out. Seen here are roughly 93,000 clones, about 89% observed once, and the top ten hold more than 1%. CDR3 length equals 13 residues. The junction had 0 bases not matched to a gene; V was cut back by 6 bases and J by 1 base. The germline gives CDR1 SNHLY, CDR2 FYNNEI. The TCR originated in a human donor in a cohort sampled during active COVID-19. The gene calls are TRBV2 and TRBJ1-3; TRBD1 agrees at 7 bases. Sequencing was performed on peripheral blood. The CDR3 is CASRQGSGNTIYF. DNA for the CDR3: TGTGCCAGCAGACAGGGGTCTGGAAACACCATATATTTT. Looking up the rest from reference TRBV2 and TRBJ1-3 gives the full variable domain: EPEVTQTPSHQVTQMGQEVILRCVPISNHLYFYWYRQILGQKVEFLVSFYNNEISEKSEIFDDQFSVERPDGSNFTLKIRSTKLEDSAMYFCASRQGSGNTIYFGEGSWLTVV.